This T cell receptor beta chain was sequenced during a study of CD8 T cells in Susac syndrome. This CDR3 region has 14 residues. Trimming cost V 8 bases and J 2 bases; bases outside gene matches: 9. Germline V gene lookup returns CDR1 SNHLY and CDR2 FYNNEI. An amount of RNA that ranged from roughly 0.5 to 1 ug was reverse transcribed with random hexamers. TCRdb analysed the immunoSEQ multiplex PCR reads with MiXCR anew, one entry per CDR3 protein. Counted here are approximately 150,000 distinct CDR3 sequences, around 86% occurring once; the ten biggest clones make up roughly 0.48%. The TCR sequence derives from a human donor with multiple sclerosis. Sequencing used CD8+ T cells from PBMCs. V gene TRBV2 combines with J gene TRBJ2-7, with 7 nucleotides matching TRBD2. The CDR3 loop is CASRTPRGAYEQYF. The CDR3 bases are TGTGCCAGCCGTACCCCTCGGGGGGCCTACGAGCAGTACTTC.